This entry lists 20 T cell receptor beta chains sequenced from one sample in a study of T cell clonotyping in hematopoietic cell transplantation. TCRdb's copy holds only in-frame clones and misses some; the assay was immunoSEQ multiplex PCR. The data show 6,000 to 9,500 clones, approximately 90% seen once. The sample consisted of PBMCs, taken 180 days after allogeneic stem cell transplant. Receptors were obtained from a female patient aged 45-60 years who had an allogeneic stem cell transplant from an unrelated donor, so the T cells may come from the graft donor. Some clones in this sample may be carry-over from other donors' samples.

Here the CDR3 reads CAISEGTSVYNEQFF. CDR3 DNA sequence: TGTGCCATCAGTGAGGGGACTAGCGTATACAATGAGCAGTTCTTC. This rearrangement joins TRBV10-3 to TRBJ2-1; the match to TRBD2 covers 10 bases. CDR1 ENHRY and CDR2 SYGVKD come from the germline V gene. The CDR3 spans 15 residues. V was clipped by 2 bases and J by 4 bases; unmatched bases: 2.

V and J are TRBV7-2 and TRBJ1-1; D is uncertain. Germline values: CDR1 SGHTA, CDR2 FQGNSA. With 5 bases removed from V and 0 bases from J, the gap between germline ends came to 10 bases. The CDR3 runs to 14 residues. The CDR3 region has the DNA TGTGCCAGCAGCCTGGAGTACATGAACACTGAAGCTTTCTTT. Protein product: CASSLEYMNTEAFF. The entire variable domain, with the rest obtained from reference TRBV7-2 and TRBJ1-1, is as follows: GAGVSQSPSNKVTEKGKDVELRCDPISGHTALYWYRQSLGQGLEFLIYFQGNSAPDKSGLPSDRFSAERTGGSVSTLTIQRTQQEDSAVYLCASSLEYMNTEAFFGQGTRLTVV.

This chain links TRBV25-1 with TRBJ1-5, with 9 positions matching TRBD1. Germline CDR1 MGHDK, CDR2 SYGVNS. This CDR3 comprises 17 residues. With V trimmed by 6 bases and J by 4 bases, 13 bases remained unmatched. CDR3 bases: TGTGCCAGCAGGGGACCGGGACAGGGCAACCAGAATCAGCCCCAGCATTTT. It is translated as CASRGPGQGNQNQPQHF.

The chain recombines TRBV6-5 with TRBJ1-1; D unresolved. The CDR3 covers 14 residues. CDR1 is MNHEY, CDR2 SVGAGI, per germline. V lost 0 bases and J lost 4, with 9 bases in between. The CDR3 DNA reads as TGTGCCAGCAGTTACTCATGGGGTGGCACTGAAGCTTTCTTT. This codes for CASSYSWGGTEAFF.

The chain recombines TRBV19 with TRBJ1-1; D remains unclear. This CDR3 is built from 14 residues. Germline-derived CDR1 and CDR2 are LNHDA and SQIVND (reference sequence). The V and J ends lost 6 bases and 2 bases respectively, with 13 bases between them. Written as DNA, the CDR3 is TGTGCCAGTAGGACCCTGAGGAGTAACACTGAAGCTTTCTTT. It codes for CASRTLRSNTEAFF.

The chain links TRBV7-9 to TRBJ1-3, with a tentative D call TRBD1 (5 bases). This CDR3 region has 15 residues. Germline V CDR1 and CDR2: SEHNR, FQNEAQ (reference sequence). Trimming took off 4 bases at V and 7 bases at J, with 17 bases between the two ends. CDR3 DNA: TGTGCCAGCAGCTCAACAGGAGGCCTTGGGAACACCATATATTTT. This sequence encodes CASSSTGGLGNTIYF.

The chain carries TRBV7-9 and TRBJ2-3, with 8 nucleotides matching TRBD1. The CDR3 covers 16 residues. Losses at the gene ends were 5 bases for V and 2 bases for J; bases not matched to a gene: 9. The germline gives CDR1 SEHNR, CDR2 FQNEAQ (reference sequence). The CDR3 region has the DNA TGTGCCAGCAGCCTAAGCCGGGACAGGTTCACAGATACGCAGTATTTT. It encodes CASSLSRDRFTDTQYF.

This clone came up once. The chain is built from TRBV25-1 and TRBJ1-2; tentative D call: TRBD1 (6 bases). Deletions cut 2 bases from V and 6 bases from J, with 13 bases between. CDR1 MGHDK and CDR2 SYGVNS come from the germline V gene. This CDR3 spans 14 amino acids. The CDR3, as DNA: TGTGCCAGCAGTGAAGGCAGACAGGCTGATGGCTACACCTTC. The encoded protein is CASSEGRQADGYTF.

As DNA, the CDR3 is TGTGCCAGCAGTTTCCGCCGGGGTGGCGGGGAGCTGTTTTTT. Translation gives CASSFRRGGGELFF. The rearrangement joins TRBV27 to TRBJ2-2; a weak D match, TRBD2 (5 bases). V was trimmed by 3 bases and J by 7 bases, leaving 12 bases between them. CDR3 length equals 14 residues. The germline V gene has CDR1 MNHEY and CDR2 SMNVEV (reference sequence).

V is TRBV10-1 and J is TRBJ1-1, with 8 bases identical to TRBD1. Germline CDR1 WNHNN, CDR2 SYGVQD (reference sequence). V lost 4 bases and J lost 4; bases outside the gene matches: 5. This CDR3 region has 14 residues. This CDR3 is CASSGTGRVTEAFF. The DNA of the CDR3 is TGCGCCAGCAGTGGGACAGGGAGGGTCACTGAAGCTTTCTTT.

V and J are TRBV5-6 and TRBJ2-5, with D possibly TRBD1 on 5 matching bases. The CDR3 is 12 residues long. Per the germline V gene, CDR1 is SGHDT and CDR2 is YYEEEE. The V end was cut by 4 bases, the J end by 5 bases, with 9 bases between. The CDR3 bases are TGTGCCAGCAGCCAGGGCTTGGAGACCCAGTACTTC. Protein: CASSQGLETQYF.

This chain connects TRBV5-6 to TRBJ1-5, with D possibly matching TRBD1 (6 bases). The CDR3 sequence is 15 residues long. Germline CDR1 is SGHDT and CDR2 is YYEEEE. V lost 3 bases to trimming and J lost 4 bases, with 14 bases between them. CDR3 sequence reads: CASSSTDRINQPQHF. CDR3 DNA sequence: TGTGCCAGCAGCTCGACCGACAGGATTAATCAGCCCCAGCATTTT.

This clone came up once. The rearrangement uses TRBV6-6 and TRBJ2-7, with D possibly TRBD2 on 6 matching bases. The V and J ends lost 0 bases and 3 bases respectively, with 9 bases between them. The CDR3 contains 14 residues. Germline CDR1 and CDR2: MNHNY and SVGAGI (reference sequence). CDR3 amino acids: CASSYSDYFYEQYV. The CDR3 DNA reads TGTGCCAGCAGTTACTCGGACTATTTCTACGAGCAGTACGTC.

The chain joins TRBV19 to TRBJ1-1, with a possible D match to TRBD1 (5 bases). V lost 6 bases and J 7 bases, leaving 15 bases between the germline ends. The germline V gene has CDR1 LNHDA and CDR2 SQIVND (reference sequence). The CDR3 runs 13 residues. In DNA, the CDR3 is TGTGCCAGTAGGAAAAACGGGGGGGTTGAAGCTTTCTTT. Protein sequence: CASRKNGGVEAFF.

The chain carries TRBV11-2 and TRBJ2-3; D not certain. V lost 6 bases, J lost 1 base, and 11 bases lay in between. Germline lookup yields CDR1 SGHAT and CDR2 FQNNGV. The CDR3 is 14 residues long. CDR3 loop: CASSRLTRTDTQYF. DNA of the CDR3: TGTGCCAGCAGTCGTCTGACTCGCACAGATACGCAGTATTTT.

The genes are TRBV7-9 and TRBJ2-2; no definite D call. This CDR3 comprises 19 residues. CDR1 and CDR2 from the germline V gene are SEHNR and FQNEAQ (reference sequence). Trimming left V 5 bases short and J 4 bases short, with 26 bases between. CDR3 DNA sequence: TGTGCCAGCAGCCCGCCGGATTTATTAGCAGGTCTGGGCACCGGGGAGCTGTTTTTT. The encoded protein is CASSPPDLLAGLGTGELFF.

CDR3 coding DNA: TGCGCCAGCAGCTTGCAGGGGGCGTTGAACGAGCAGTACTTC. This translates into CASSLQGALNEQYF. The chain has TRBV5-1 and TRBJ2-7; 8 bases agree with TRBD1. Germline CDR1 reads SGHRS; CDR2 reads YFSETQ. The CDR3 loop spans 14 amino acids. V lost 1 base, J lost 5 bases, and 5 bases stayed unmatched. The full variable domain, rest sourced from reference TRBV5-1 and TRBJ2-7, is KAGVTQTPRYLIKTRGQQVTLSCSPISGHRSVSWYQQTPGQGLQFLFEYFSETQRNKGNFPGRFSGRQFSNSRSEMNVSTLELGDSALYLCASSLQGALNEQYFGPGTRLTVT.

The CDR3 is CASSLAGGDYGYTF. The CDR3 bases are TGTGCCAGCAGCTTAGCAGGGGGCGACTATGGCTACACCTTC. V usage is TRBV5-6 and J usage is TRBJ1-2; 8 bases align to TRBD1. The CDR3 extends over 14 amino acids. Trimming at V came to 2 bases and at J to 3 bases, leaving 3 bases not matched to a gene. Germline values: CDR1 SGHDT, CDR2 YYEEEE.

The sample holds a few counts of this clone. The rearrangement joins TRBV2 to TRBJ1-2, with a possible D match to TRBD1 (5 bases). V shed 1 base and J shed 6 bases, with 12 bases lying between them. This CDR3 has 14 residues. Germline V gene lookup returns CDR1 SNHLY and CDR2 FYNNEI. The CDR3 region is CASSEDRGWHGYTF. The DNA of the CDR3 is TGTGCCAGCAGTGAAGATCGGGGGTGGCATGGCTACACCTTC.

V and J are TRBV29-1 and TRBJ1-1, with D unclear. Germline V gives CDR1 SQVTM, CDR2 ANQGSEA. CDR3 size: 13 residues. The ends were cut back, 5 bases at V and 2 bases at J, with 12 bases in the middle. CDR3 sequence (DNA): TGCAGCGTTCTACGGCCACTAAACACTGAAGCTTTCTTT. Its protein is CSVLRPLNTEAFF.